Following are 5 T cell receptor beta chains from one sample sequenced in a study of control samples from healthy donors and cancer patients. TCRdb's table, derived via immunoSEQ multiplex PCR, lists solely in-frame clones and lacks some. The sample has 90,000 to 100,000 clones, about 87% seen once. The source material was blood. Receptors originate from a woman in her sixties or seventies in good health.

The chain combines TRBV9 with TRBJ1-2; 9 bases align to TRBD1. CDR1 and CDR2 from the germline V gene are SGDLS and YYNGEE. The ends lost 0 bases at V and 4 bases at J; junction bases unmatched: 10. CDR3 length: 17 amino acids. In DNA, the CDR3 is TGTGCCAGCAGCGTAGGGACCGGGACAGGGAAGGTCTATGGCTACACCTTC. As protein: CASSVGTGTGKVYGYTF.

The chain combines TRBV7-6 with TRBJ2-7, with 7 positions matching TRBD2. Germline V gene data show CDR1 as SGHVS and CDR2 as FNYEAQ. The CDR3 loop spans 15 amino acids. Losses at the gene ends were 1 base for V and 3 bases for J; bases not matched to a gene: 6. The CDR3 reads CASSLGGRGNYEQYF. CDR3 nucleotides: TGTGCCAGCAGCTTAGGCGGGCGGGGGAACTACGAGCAGTACTTC.

By proportion, this clone is medium-sized. The V and J genes are TRBV7-6 and TRBJ2-7, with D perhaps matching TRBD1 or TRBD2 (5 bases each). V lost 4 bases, J lost 2 bases, and 15 bases lay in between. The CDR3 runs 15 residues. The germline V gene has CDR1 SGHVS and CDR2 FNYEAQ. The CDR3 loop reads CASSSRLGPTYEQYF. The CDR3 DNA sequence: TGTGCCAGCAGCTCCCGACTGGGACCTACCTACGAGCAGTACTTC.

This rearrangement joins TRBV6-5 to TRBJ2-7; 9 nucleotides align to TRBD1. The CDR3 length is 15 residues. Per the germline V gene, CDR1 is MNHEY and CDR2 is SVGAGI. Trimming at V came to 6 bases and at J to 3 bases, leaving 9 bases not matched to a gene. This CDR3 is CASRNTGGGFYEQYF. The CDR3 nucleotides are TGTGCCAGCAGGAACACAGGGGGCGGGTTCTACGAGCAGTACTTC.

V usage is TRBV5-1 and J usage is TRBJ1-2; D may be TRBD1 (5 bases). The V gene's germline CDR1 is SGHRS and CDR2 YFSETQ. V was pared by 3 bases and J by 0 bases, with 12 bases between. CDR3 length: 15 amino acids. The CDR3 coding sequence is TGCGCCAGCAGCTCGGGGGACGCTGCTAACTATGGCTACACCTTC. Its translation is CASSSGDAANYGYTF. Supplemented by reference TRBV5-1 and TRBJ1-2, the full variable domain reads KAGVTQTPRYLIKTRGQQVTLSCSPISGHRSVSWYQQTPGQGLQFLFEYFSETQRNKGNFPGRFSGRQFSNSRSEMNVSTLELGDSALYLCASSSGDAANYGYTFGSGTRLTVV.